This TCR beta chain is from a study of PD-L1 blockade in urothelial cancer. Germline CDR1 and CDR2: SNHLY and FYNNEI. V was pared by 9 bases and J by 0 bases, with 19 bases between. The CDR3 has 16 amino acids. Time point reported: peripheral blood 6 weeks after treatment start. Generated by immunoSEQ multiplex PCR, the TCRdb table keeps only in-frame clones and is missing some. The sample shows about 44,000 clones, roughly 89% of them seen only once. The V and J genes are TRBV2 and TRBJ2-3; D is possibly TRBD1 (6 bases). This receptor was identified in a man aged 65-85 years with urothelial cancer. The sequenced sample was PBMCs, obtained around atezolizumab (anti-PD-L1) treatment. CDR3 sequence: CARGTSASLSTDTQYF. As DNA, the CDR3 is TGTGCCAGAGGGACATCGGCTTCCTTGAGCACAGATACGCAGTATTTT.